This T cell receptor (beta chain) is drawn from a study of human T cells and chemical hapten exposure. Study background: Upper inner arm skin measuring approximately 2 cm by approximately 2 cm received 2% DPC for sensitization. Upper back patch tests used 0.01% DPC, scored after 6 days. Patients were mainly female, each with alopecia areata, totalis or universalis.

The time point here: patch test 2, 6 weeks after DPC sensitization. The treatment: therapeutic diphenylcyclopropenone sensitization with weekly scalp DPC. After removal of 0 bases from V and 9 bases from J, the junction contained 10 bases not matched to a gene. The CDR3 is 16 residues long. Germline lookup yields CDR1 DFQATT and CDR2 SNEGSKA (reference sequence). This clonotype was seen at least ten times. TCRdb reprocessed the RACE reads via MiXCR and lists one record per CDR3 protein. This repertoire shows 75,000 to 100,000 distinct CDR3 sequences, about 9.3% found once; its top ten account for just over 2%.

The TCR originated in a woman between 40 and 55 years old with alopecia areata. Some clones in this sample may be carry-over from other donors' samples. The chain carries TRBV20-1 and TRBJ2-7; 14 bases are a match to TRBD2. The sample was whole blood, taken in connection with sensitization to the hapten diphenylcyclopropenone (DPC). CDR3 residues: CSARDLGLAGGWGQYF. Written as DNA, the CDR3 is TGCAGTGCTAGAGATCTCGGACTAGCGGGAGGTTGGGGGCAGTACTTC.